This T cell receptor (beta chain) emerged from a study of T cell repertoires in cytomegalovirus infection (dated by TCRdb to between 2019 and 2020). Concerning the study at large: Recently identified HLA-C-restricted CMV epitopes, whose presentation resists viral immunomodulation, were targeted by peptide stimulations together with well-studied HLA-B-restricted epitopes. The HLA type of each donor mattered for the analysis, because public TCR beta signatures pointed to carriage of CMV infection along with the matching HLA type. What the research found in general, with its limitations: Cumulative frequency of public TCR beta family members discriminated carriers of CMV infection plus the relevant HLA type in this cohort and an independent approximately 350-donor cohort. In the ex vivo response, HLA-C-restricted CMV-specific TCR beta clonotypes were dominant, and in two of eight donors the single most frequent clonotype came from this HLA-C-restricted group.

TCRdb lists the instrument as Illumina HiSeq 1500. TCRdb reprocessed the public reads (quality trimming at Q25 with fastp, clone calling with MiXCR) and kept in-frame beta chains. When rows share a CDR3 protein, they turn into one entry using the most common DNA and genes. Here the sample has approximately 470,000 distinct CDR3 sequences; under 55% occur a single time. Of the sample, around 44% falls within the top ten clones. V trim: 3 bases; J trim: 6 bases; unmatched bases: 12. CDR1 and CDR2 are drawn from the germline V gene: LGHNA, YSLEER. CDR3 length: 18 amino acids, cysteine to phenylalanine. The CDR3 DNA has 54 bases and is translated from base 1. This specimen's treatment or condition label, interpreted: in vitro stimulation with specific CMV peptide epitopes to enrich CMV-specific T cells. On this clonotype: Its target antigen remains unknown. No per-base quality is available; no much larger clone lies one base away.

Source: cultured PBMCs, taken from culture after CMV antigen stimulation. The chain is assembled from TRBV4-3 and TRBJ1-4, and TRBD1 matches 11 of the central bases. This TCR came from a human donor in good health (CMV status not recorded). Some clones in this sample may be carry-over from other donors' samples. The CDR3 reads CASSQSGQGAGSDEKLFF. The nucleotides read TGCGCCAGCAGCCAGTCCGGACAGGGGGCGGGGTCAGATGAAAAACTGTTTTTT.